The 9 T cell receptor beta chains presented below share a single source sample, sequenced in a study of blood T cells in healthy people across ages. Using a J-beta primer mix together with a sample-barcoded 5' primer, a second PCR was run for roughly 6 to 12 cycles. TCRdb analysed the 5' RACE reads with MiXCR anew, one entry per CDR3 protein. The top ten clones hold approximately 12% of a sample with under 850,000 distinct CDR3 sequences, 35% to 40% of them seen once. Sequencing input: blood. These receptors all stem from a man between 18 and 35 years old in good health.

This clonotype has at least ten counts. V is TRBV5-1 and J is TRBJ2-3; D uncertain. In germline, CDR1 is SGHRS, CDR2 YFSETQ. The CDR3 extends over 15 amino acids. Trimming pared 2 bases from V and 0 bases from J, leaving 10 bases between. The CDR3 DNA reads TGCGCCAGCAGCTTTAAAGGATCTAGCACAGATACGCAGTATTTT. It translates to CASSFKGSSTDTQYF.

The chain joins TRBV4-1 to TRBJ1-2, with 7 bases fitting TRBD1. Germline V CDR1 and CDR2: MGHRA, YSYEKL. The CDR3 contains 15 residues. V shed 0 bases and J 7 bases; nucleotides not matched to a gene: 8. CDR3 sequence (DNA): TGCGCCAGCAGCCAAGAGGTCGCAGGGGGGGTTGGCTACACCTTC. This translates into CASSQEVAGGVGYTF.

Notes on this clonotype: A read error may explain this, as a much larger clone is one base away. The chain couples TRBV7-3 to TRBJ2-1, with 10 bases identical to TRBD1. The germline CDR1 and CDR2 sequences are SGHTA and FQGTGA. This CDR3 region has 16 residues. The CDR3 sequence: CVSSSGQGEYYNEQFF. The CDR3 nucleotides are TGTGTCAGCAGCTCCGGACAGGGGGAATATTACAATGAGCAGTTCTTC.

The chain has TRBV20-1 and TRBJ2-3; D remains unclear. Germline V gives CDR1 DFQATT, CDR2 SNEGSKA (reference sequence). This CDR3 has 10 amino acids. In DNA, the CDR3 is TGCAGGTCCGAGAGGGATACGCAGTATTTT. Residues: CRSERDTQYF.

In this sample, this clonotype turned up many times. The CDR3 is CASSLEGTVSYEQYF. CDR3 in DNA: TGTGCCAGCAGCTTAGAAGGGACAGTCTCCTACGAGCAGTACTTC. The chain uses TRBV7-2 and TRBJ2-7; 7 nucleotides agree with TRBD1. CDR1 SGHTA and CDR2 FQGNSA come from the germline V gene. This CDR3 is built from 15 residues. J lost 0 bases, V lost 1 base, and 3 bases had no gene match.

Concerning this clonotype itself: Relative to the germline gene, one junction end is altered; a read error may explain this. This chain joins TRBV20-1 and TRBJ2-3, with D possibly being TRBD1 (5 bases). Germline V CDR1 and CDR2: DFQATT, SNEGSKA (reference sequence). This CDR3 has 17 amino acids. CDR3 in DNA: TGCAGTGCTAGAGCACCCAGCTATATGGATAGCACAGGTACGCAGTATTTT. It codes for CSARAPSYMDSTGTQYF.

The chain joins TRBV30 to TRBJ1-1; TRBD1 agrees at 12 bases. The V and J ends lost 2 bases and 4 bases, in that order; junction bases with no gene match: 2. This CDR3 contains 14 residues. Germline V gives CDR1 GTSNPN, CDR2 SVGIG (reference sequence). CDR3 residues: CAWSTGQGATEAFF. DNA for the CDR3: TGTGCCTGGAGTACGGGACAGGGGGCCACTGAAGCTTTCTTT.

The chain combines TRBV27 with TRBJ2-1; no definite D call. The CDR3 consists of 15 residues. Germline V gene lookup returns CDR1 MNHEY and CDR2 SMNVEV (reference sequence). V shed 0 bases and J shed 2 bases, with 8 bases lying between them. The CDR3 here is CASSLSNPTYNEQFF. CDR3 bases: TGTGCCAGCAGTTTATCCAACCCCACCTACAATGAGCAGTTCTTC.

The chain has TRBV12-3 or TRBV12-4 and TRBJ1-4; a weak D match, TRBD1 (5 bases). CDR3 length: 17 residues. Trimming cost V 3 bases and J 0 bases, with 14 bases left between them. Here the CDR3 reads CASSFKTAHATNEKLFF. The CDR3 DNA reads TGTGCCAGCAGTTTCAAGACAGCACATGCAACTAATGAAAAACTGTTTTTT.